The entry that follows covers one TCR beta chain sequence. The antigen is unknown. CDR1 MNHEY and CDR2 SVGAGI come from the germline V gene. V was clipped by 6 bases and J by 0 bases, with 11 bases between them. CDR3 length: 15 residues. This specimen belongs to a study of OX40 agonist ivuxolimab in advanced cancers. Study in general: Earlier treatment with anti-PD-1, anti-PD-L1 or anti-CTLA-4 was permitted, and 30% to 40% had received some. General study points: The authors also found low normalized T-cell clonal expansion in some nonresponders.

Sequenced by immunoSEQ multiplex PCR; TCRdb stores in-frame clones only, minus some. Of tens of thousands of clones listed, 82% are singletons. The receptor comes from an adult with an advanced solid tumor such as melanoma, head and neck, liver or kidney cancer. The J gene is TRBJ1-4, the V gene TRBV6-5, with no clear D. The material was CD4+ or CD8+ T cells sorted from blood, obtained in a trial of the OX40 agonist ivuxolimab. CDR3 in DNA: TGTGCCAGCAGCCTTGAAGCTGCAACTAATGAAAAACTGTTTTTT. This codes for CASSLEAATNEKLFF.